The clone carrying this TCR beta chain is deemed large. These data belong to a study of CD4 and CD8 cells across lung adenocarcinoma regions. MiXCR, applied by TCRdb to the PCR reads, yields one record per CDR3 protein. The sample records some 4,500 distinct CDR3 sequences, just over 45% being singletons. Donors had localized lung adenocarcinoma, a non-small cell lung cancer. The CDR3 runs to 14 residues. Germline CDR1 SGHTA, CDR2 FQGNSA. The sample comprised CD4+ T cells from the margin of a lung tumor. The V call is TRBV7-2, the J call TRBJ2-1, with TRBD2 identical over 8 bases. The end of the DNA fits TRBJ2-5 better, so the J call may be wrong. The receptor comes from a female donor with lung adenocarcinoma. The CD4 and CD8 labels of this study may be unreliable. The CDR3 bases are TGTGCCAGCAAGCCCGGAGCGGGAGAAGAGACCCAGTACTTC. Amino acids: CASKPGAGEETQYF.